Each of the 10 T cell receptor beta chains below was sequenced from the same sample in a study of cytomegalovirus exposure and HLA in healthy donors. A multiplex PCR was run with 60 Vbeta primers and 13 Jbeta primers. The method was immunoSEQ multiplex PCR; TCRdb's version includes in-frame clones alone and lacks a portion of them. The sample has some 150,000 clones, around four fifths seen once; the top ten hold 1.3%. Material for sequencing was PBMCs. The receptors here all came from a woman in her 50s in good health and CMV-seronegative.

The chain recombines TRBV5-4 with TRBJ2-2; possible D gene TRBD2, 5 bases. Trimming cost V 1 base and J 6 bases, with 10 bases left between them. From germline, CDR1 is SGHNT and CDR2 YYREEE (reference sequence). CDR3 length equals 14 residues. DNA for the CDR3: TGTGCCAGCAGCTTGCGCAGTAGCGCCGGGGAGCTGTTTTTT. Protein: CASSLRSSAGELFF.

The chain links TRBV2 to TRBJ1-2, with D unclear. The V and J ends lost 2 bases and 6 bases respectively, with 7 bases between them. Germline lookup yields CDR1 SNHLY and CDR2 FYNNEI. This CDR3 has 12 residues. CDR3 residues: CASSERGHGYTF. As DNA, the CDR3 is TGTGCCAGCAGTGAACGAGGTCATGGCTACACCTTC.

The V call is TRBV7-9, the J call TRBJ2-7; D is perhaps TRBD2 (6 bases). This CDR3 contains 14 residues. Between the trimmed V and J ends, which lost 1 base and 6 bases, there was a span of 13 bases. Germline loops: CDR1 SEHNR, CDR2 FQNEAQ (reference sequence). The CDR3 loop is CASSLVRGAGEQYF. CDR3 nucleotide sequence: TGTGCCAGCAGCTTAGTGCGGGGCGCGGGCGAGCAGTACTTC.

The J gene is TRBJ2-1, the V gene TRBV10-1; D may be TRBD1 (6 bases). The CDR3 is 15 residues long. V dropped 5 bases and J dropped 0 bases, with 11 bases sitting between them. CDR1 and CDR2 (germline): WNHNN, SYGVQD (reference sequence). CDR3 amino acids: CASSFDRSSYNEQFF. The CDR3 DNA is TGCGCCAGCAGTTTTGACAGGAGCTCCTACAATGAGCAGTTCTTC.

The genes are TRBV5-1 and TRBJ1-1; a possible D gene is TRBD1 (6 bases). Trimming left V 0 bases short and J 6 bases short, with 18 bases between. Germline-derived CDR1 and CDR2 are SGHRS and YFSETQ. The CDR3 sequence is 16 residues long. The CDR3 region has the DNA TGCGCCAGCAGCTTGGCGGGGGGGCGTATTGGCCCTGAAGCTTTCTTT. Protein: CASSLAGGRIGPEAFF.

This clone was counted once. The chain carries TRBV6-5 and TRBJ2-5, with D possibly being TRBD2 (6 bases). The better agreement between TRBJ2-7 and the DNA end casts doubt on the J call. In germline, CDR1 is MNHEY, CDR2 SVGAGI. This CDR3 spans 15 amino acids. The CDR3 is CASSYSMGGPYEQYF. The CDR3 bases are TGTGCCAGCAGTTACTCGATGGGAGGACCATACGAGCAGTACTTC.

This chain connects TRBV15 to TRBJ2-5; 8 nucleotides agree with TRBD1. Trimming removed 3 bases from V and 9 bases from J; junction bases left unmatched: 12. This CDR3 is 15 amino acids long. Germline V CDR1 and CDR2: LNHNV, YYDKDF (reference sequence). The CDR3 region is CATSRASGQGGSQYF. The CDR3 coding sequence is TGTGCCACCAGCAGGGCATCCGGACAGGGAGGATCCCAGTACTTC.

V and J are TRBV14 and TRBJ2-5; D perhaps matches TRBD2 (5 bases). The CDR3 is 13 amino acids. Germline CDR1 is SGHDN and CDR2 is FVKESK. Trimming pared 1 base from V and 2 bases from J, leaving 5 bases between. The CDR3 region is CASSQAGQETQYF. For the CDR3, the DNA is TGTGCCAGCAGCCAAGCGGGACAAGAGACCCAGTACTTC. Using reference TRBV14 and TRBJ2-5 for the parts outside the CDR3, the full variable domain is EAGVTQFPSHSVIEKGQTVTLRCDPISGHDNLYWYRRVMGKEIKFLLHFVKESKQDESGMPNNRFLAERTGGTYSTLKVQPAELEDSGVYFCASSQAGQETQYFGPGTRLLVL.

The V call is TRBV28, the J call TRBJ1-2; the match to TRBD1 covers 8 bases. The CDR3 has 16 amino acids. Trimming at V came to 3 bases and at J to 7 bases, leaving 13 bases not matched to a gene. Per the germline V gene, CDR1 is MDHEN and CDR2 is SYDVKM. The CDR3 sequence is CASSFGTGRMTLGYTF. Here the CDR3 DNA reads TGTGCCAGCAGTTTTGGGACAGGCCGAATGACTCTTGGCTACACCTTC.

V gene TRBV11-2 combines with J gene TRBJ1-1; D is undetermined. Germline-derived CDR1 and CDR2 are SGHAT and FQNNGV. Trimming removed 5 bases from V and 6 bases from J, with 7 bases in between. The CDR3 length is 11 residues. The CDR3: CASSEGPEAFF. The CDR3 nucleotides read TGTGCCAGCAGCGAGGGCCCTGAAGCTTTCTTT. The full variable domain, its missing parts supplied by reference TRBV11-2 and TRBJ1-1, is EAGVAQSPRYKIIEKRQSVAFWCNPISGHATLYWYQQILGQGPKLLIQFQNNGVVDDSQLPKDRFSAERLKGVDSTLKIQPAKLEDSAVYLCASSEGPEAFFGQGTRLTVV.